Listed below are T cell receptor beta chains from one sample, sequenced in a study of T cells after yellow fever vaccination. TCRdb analysed the 5' RACE reads with MiXCR anew, one entry per CDR3 protein. The table includes about 340,000 distinct CDR3 sequences, under 15% detected once. The sequencing here drew on CD4+ T cells sorted from PBMCs, taken 15 days after the yellow fever booster vaccination. These receptors were collected from a man between 18 and 35 years old who received the YFV17D yellow fever vaccine. Both conserved end residues are part of each CDR3. Fields, in order: V gene, CDR3 protein.

>TRBV4-3
CASSQGQGAGPLHF
>TRBV11-2
CASSYVHARPYEQYF
>TRBV4-1
CASSQDGTGGETQYF
>TRBV4-2
CATRTGGHTDTQYF
>TRBV7-2
CASSLESVSGNTIYF
>TRBV5-1
CASSLMDRDGEQYF
>TRBV3-1
CASSPGSPDTQYF
>TRBV2
CASSDSTGNYGYTF
>TRBV28
CASTIGTATNEKLFF
>TRBV5-6
CASSLVGQSTDTQYF
>TRBV11-2
CASSLRSSYNSPLHF